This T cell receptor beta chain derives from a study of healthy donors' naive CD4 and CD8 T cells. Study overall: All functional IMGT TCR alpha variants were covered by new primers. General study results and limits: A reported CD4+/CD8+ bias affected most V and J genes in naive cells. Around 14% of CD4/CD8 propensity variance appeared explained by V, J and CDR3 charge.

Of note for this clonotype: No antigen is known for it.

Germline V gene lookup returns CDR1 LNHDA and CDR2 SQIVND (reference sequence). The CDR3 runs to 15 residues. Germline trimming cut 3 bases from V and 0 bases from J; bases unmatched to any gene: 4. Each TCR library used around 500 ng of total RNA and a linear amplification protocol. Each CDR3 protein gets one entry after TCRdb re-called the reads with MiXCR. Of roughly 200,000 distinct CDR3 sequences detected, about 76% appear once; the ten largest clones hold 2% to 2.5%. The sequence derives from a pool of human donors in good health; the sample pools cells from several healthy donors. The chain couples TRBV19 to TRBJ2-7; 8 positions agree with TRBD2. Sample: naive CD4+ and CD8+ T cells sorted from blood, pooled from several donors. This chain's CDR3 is CASSIVLAASYEQYF. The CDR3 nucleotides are TGTGCCAGTAGTATCGTACTAGCGGCCTCCTACGAGCAGTACTTC.